Listed below are T cell receptor beta chains from one sample, sequenced in a study of human T cells and chemical hapten exposure. TCRdb passed the RACE reads through MiXCR, listing each CDR3 protein once. This sample yields about 380,000 distinct CDR3 sequences, of which around 5.5% are seen a single time; approximately 2.4% belongs to the top ten. Sequenced here: whole blood, sampled in connection with sensitization to the hapten diphenylcyclopropenone (DPC). Receptors originate from a woman between 50 and 59 years old with alopecia areata. Some clones in this sample may be carry-over from other donors' samples. The CDR3 runs from the conserved cysteine through the conserved F or W. Each record gives: V gene, clone size, J gene, D gene, CDR3 DNA, CDR3 protein. A D gene is named only where the DNA matches it firmly. Size values are once, few and many counts, or a class for expanded clones, and some rows have none.

TRBV20-1	NA	TRBJ1-2	NA	TGCAGTGCTGCAAGCGGGGAGGACGGCTACACCTTC	CSAASGEDGYTF
TRBV12-3/TRBV12-4	many	TRBJ2-7	NA	TGTGCCAGCAGTCCTGGACCCTTCTCTGAGCAGTACTTC	CASSPGPFSEQYF
TRBV14	many	TRBJ2-6	NA	TGTGCCAGCAGCCAAGAGAACCGGGGGCCTGGGGCCAACGTCCTGACTTTC	CASSQENRGPGANVLTF
TRBV20-1	many	TRBJ1-2	TRBD1	TGCAGTGCTACCGGGACAGATAACTATGGCTACACCTTC	CSATGTDNYGYTF
TRBV7-2	few	TRBJ2-3	NA	TGTGCCAGCAGCCCCCAAATTGGGGATACGCAGTATTTT	CASSPQIGDTQYF
TRBV12-3/TRBV12-4	NA	TRBJ1-3	TRBD1	TGTGCCAGCAGTCCATGGGCCAGGGGGAATGGAAACACCATATATTTT	CASSPWARGNGNTIYF
TRBV29-1	many	TRBJ1-3	NA	TGCAGCGTTGAAGATTCTGTCGCGGCTCCTCTGGGGACCATATATTTT	CSVEDSVAAPLGTIYF
TRBV28	NA	TRBJ2-4	NA	TGTGCCAGCAGTTTTGGTCTAGCCAAAAACATTCAGTACTTC	CASSFGLAKNIQYF
TRBV6-1	few	TRBJ2-3	TRBD2	TGTGCCAGCAGGCGGGGGGCAGACGGAGATACGCAGTATTTT	CASRRGADGDTQYF
TRBV7-6	NA	TRBJ1-4	TRBD1	TGTGCCAGCAGCTTAGCGCGGGGACAGGGGGAGCCTAATGAAAAACTGTTTTTT	CASSLARGQGEPNEKLFF
TRBV27	many	TRBJ2-7	NA	TGTGCCAGCAGTTTGAACAGTAGGGGCTACGAGCAGTACTTC	CASSLNSRGYEQYF
TRBV6-1	NA	TRBJ1-5	NA	TGTGCCAGCAGTGAATGGAGAGGAAGCAATCAGCCCCAGCATTTT	CASSEWRGSNQPQHF
TRBV5-1	many	TRBJ2-7	NA	TGCGCCAGCAGCTTCACGACAGGGAGGAACGAGCAGTACTTC	CASSFTTGRNEQYF
TRBV25-1	NA	TRBJ1-1	NA	TGTGCCAGCACTTGGGCACGGAACACTGAAGCTTTCTTT	CASTWARNTEAFF
TRBV7-9	few	TRBJ1-3	NA	TGTGCCAGCAGCTTACTAGGGGAAAGCACCATATATTTT	CASSLLGESTIYF
TRBV27	many	TRBJ2-7	TRBD1	TGTGCCAGCAGTATGGACAGGGCCTACGAGCAGTACTTC	CASSMDRAYEQYF
TRBV7-9	many	TRBJ2-3	NA	TGTGCCAGCAGCTTAGAATCCCTTTTGTCAGATACGCAGTATTTT	CASSLESLLSDTQYF
TRBV6-6	NA	TRBJ2-7	NA	TGTGCCAGCAGTTACTCGGCGGACTACGAGCAGTACTTC	CASSYSADYEQYF
TRBV20-1	many	TRBJ2-6	NA	TGCAGTGCCCCCCCCTGGGGGGGGGCCAACGTCCTGACTTTC	CSAPPWGGANVLTF
TRBV29-1	many	TRBJ1-5	TRBD1	TGCAGCGTCGCATTCGGGACAGGGAATCAGCCCCAGCATTTT	CSVAFGTGNQPQHF
TRBV12-3/TRBV12-4	NA	TRBJ1-4	TRBD1	TGTGCCAGCAGTACCGACAGGGATGGGGGTGAAAAACTGTTTTTT	CASSTDRDGGEKLFF
TRBV6-1	many	TRBJ1-1	NA	TGTGCCAGCAGTGTCACGATGTACACTGAAGCTTTCTTT	CASSVTMYTEAFF
TRBV12-3/TRBV12-4	few	TRBJ1-5	NA	TGTGCCAGCAGGAGGGGCGAGAGCAATCAGCCCCAGCATTTT	CASRRGESNQPQHF
TRBV25-1	few	TRBJ1-1	NA	TGTGCCAGCAGCGGGGCCCGTGAAGCTTTCTTT	CASSGAREAFF
TRBV30	many	TRBJ2-7	NA	TGTGCCTGGGTGGAAGGGAGGGACAGGACCTACGAGCAGTACTTC	CAWVEGRDRTYEQYF
TRBV5-1	many	TRBJ2-3	TRBD1	TGCGCCAGCAGCCGACAGGGGTCAGATACGCAGTATTTT	CASSRQGSDTQYF
TRBV30	many	TRBJ2-2	NA	TGTGCCTGGAGTTCTAGAGGGGAGCTGTTTTTT	CAWSSRGELFF
TRBV5-1	many	TRBJ2-3	NA	TGCGCCAGCAGCTTGGCCGGAGGCAGGGCGGATACGCAGTATTTT	CASSLAGGRADTQYF
TRBV10-3	many	TRBJ1-5	NA	TGTGCCATCAGTGAGTATAGCAATCAGCCCCAGCATTTT	CAISEYSNQPQHF
TRBV7-6	many	TRBJ2-7	TRBD2	TGTGCCAGCAGCTCCGAGACTAGCGGGGGGGCCTACGAGCAGTACTTC	CASSSETSGGAYEQYF
TRBV7-9	many	TRBJ2-3	NA	TGTGCCAGCAGCCCGCCCATCTCGGATAGCACAGATACGCAGTATTTT	CASSPPISDSTDTQYF
TRBV20-1	many	TRBJ2-1	NA	TGCAGTGCTAGAGGGGTAAGCGCATGGGAGCAGTTCTTC	CSARGVSAWEQFF
TRBV6-6	few	TRBJ2-1	TRBD1	TGTGCCAGCAGTCAGACAGGGGATTACAATGAGCAGTTCTTC	CASSQTGDYNEQFF
TRBV29-1	NA	TRBJ2-1	NA	TGCAGCGTTGAGGGGGTAGCGGATGAGCAGTTCTTC	CSVEGVADEQFF
TRBV20-1	many	TRBJ2-1	NA	TGCAGTGCTAGCCCCGGCGGTCAGGGCGATGAGCAGTTCTTC	CSASPGGQGDEQFF
TRBV30	few	TRBJ1-1	NA	TGTGCCTGGAGTGTACAATCGAACACTGAAGCTTTCTTT	CAWSVQSNTEAFF
TRBV4-3	NA	TRBJ2-7	TRBD1	TGCGCCAGCAGCCACAGGTCAGGGGGCTCCTACGAGCAGTACTTC	CASSHRSGGSYEQYF
TRBV7-9	NA	TRBJ1-1	NA	TGTGCCAGCAGCTTAGATTTCACTGAAGCTTTCTTT	CASSLDFTEAFF
TRBV20-1	NA	TRBJ2-3	NA	TGCAGTGCTACTGGGGACACAGATACGCAGTATTTT	CSATGDTDTQYF
TRBV7-2	NA	TRBJ1-4	NA	TGTGCCAGCTCAAGGCGGAGGGGTACTAATGAAAAACTGTTTTTT	CASSRRRGTNEKLFF
TRBV12-3/TRBV12-4	many	TRBJ2-7	NA	TGTGCCAGCAGTTTTGGGGCAGGGAATGAGCAGTACTTC	CASSFGAGNEQYF
TRBV6-2/TRBV6-3	few	TRBJ2-1	NA	TGTGCCAGCAGTTACTCTGGCGGTAGCTCCTACAATGAGCAGTTCTTC	CASSYSGGSSYNEQFF
TRBV16	NA	TRBJ2-7	TRBD1	TGTGCCAGCAGCCGGGGACAGGGGTCCTACGAGCAGTACTTC	CASSRGQGSYEQYF
TRBV6-5	few	TRBJ1-1	TRBD1	TGTGCCAGCAGTTTCAGACAGGGGGCGAGGAACACTGAAGCTTTCTTT	CASSFRQGARNTEAFF